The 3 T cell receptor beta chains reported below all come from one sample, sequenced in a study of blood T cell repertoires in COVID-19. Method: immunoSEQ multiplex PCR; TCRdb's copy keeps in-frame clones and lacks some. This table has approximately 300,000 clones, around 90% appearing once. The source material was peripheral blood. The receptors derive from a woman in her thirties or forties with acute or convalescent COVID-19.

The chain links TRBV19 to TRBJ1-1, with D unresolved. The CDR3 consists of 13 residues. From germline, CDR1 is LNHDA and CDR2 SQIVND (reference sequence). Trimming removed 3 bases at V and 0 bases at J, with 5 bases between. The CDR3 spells CASSIELNTEAFF. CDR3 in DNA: TGTGCCAGTAGTATTGAGCTGAACACTGAAGCTTTCTTT.

The DNA of the CDR3 is TGTGCCAGTAGTATAGGGCAGGCCTCTGGAAACACCATATATTTT. It is translated as CASSIGQASGNTIYF. This rearrangement joins TRBV19 to TRBJ1-3; D call uncertain. The V gene's germline CDR1 is LNHDA and CDR2 SQIVND (reference sequence). The V and J ends lost 1 base and 0 bases respectively, with 7 bases between them. The CDR3 runs 15 residues.

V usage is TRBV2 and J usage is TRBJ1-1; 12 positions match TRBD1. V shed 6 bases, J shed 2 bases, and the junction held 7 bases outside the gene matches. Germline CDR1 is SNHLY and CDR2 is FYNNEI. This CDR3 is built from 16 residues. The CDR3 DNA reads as TGTGCCAGCAGCTTACGGGGGACAGGGGGCAACACTGAAGCTTTCTTT. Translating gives CASSLRGTGGNTEAFF.